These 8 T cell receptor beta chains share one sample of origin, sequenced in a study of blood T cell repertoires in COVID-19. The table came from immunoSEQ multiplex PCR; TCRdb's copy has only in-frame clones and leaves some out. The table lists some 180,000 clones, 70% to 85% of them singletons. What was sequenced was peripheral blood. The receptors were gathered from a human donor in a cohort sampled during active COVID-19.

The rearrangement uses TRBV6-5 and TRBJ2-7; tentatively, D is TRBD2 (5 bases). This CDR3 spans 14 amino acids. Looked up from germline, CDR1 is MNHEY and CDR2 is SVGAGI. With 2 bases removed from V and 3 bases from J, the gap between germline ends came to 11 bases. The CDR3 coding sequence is TGTGCCAGCAGTTACAGCGGCGCGATCTACGAGCAGTACTTC. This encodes CASSYSGAIYEQYF.

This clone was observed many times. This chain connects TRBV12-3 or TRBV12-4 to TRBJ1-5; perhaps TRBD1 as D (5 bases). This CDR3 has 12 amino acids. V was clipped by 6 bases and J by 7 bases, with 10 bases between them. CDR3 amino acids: CASSRGGQPQHF. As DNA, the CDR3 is TGTGCCAGCAGCCGTGGGGGGCAGCCCCAGCATTTT.

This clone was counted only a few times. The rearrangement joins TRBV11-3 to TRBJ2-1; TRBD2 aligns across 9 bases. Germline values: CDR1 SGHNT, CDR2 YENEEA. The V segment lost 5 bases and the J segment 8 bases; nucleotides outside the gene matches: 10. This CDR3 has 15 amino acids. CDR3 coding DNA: TGTGCCAGCAGCCGGTTAGCGGGAGACCGGGATGAGCAGTTCTTC. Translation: CASSRLAGDRDEQFF.

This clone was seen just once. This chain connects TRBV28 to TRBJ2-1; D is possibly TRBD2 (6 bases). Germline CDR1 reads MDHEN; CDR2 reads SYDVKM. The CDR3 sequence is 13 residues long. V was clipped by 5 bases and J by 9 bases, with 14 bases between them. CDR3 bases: TGTGCCAGCAGTCCGACTAGTCCTTCTGAGCAGTTCTTC. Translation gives CASSPTSPSEQFF.

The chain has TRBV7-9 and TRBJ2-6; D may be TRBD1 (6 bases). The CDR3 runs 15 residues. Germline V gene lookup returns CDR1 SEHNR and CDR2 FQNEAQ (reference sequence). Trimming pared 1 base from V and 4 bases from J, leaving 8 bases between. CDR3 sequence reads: CASSLDRAGANVLTF. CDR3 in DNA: TGTGCCAGCAGCTTAGACAGGGCCGGGGCCAACGTCCTGACTTTC.

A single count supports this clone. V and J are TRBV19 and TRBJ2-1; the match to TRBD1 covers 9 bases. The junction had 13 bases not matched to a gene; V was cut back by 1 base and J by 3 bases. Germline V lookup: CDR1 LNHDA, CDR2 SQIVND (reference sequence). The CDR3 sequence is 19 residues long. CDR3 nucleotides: TGTGCCAGTAGTATAGGCCCCCGGACAGGGGCGCTACTCTACAATGAGCAGTTCTTC. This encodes CASSIGPRTGALLYNEQFF.

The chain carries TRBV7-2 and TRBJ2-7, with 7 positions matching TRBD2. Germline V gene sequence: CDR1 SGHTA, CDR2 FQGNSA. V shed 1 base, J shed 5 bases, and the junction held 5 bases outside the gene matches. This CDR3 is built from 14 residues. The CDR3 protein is CASSLGPGTNEQYF. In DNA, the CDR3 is TGTGCCAGCAGCTTAGGACCCGGGACTAACGAGCAGTACTTC. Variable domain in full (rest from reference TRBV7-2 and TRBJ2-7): GAGVSQSPSNKVTEKGKDVELRCDPISGHTALYWYRQSLGQGLEFLIYFQGNSAPDKSGLPSDRFSAERTGGSVSTLTIQRTQQEDSAVYLCASSLGPGTNEQYFGPGTRLTVT.

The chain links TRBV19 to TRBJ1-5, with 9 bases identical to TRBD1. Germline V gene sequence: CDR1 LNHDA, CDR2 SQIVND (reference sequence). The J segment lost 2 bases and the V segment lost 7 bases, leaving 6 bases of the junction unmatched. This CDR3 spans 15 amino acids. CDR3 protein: CASTRDRERNQPQHF. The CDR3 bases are TGTGCCAGTACCAGGGACAGGGAACGCAATCAGCCCCAGCATTTT.